This record covers a single TCR beta chain. This sample was included in a study of T cell changes during pregnancy in multiple sclerosis. Sequenced by immunoSEQ multiplex PCR; TCRdb stores in-frame clones only, minus some. The sample includes 35,000 or so clones, about 89% of them seen just once. Trimming pared 10 bases from V and 6 bases from J, leaving 15 bases between. CDR3 size: 12 residues. Germline V gives CDR1 MNHNS, CDR2 SASEGT. The J gene is TRBJ1-2, the V gene TRBV6-1; D perhaps matches TRBD1 (6 bases). The source material was CD4+ T cells from peripheral blood mononuclear cells, sampled in the third trimester of pregnancy. The clonotype originates from a female donor in good health, enrolled as a control in a pregnancy study. CDR3 residues: CATKTQGNGYTF. Here the CDR3 DNA reads TGTGCCACCAAAACACAGGGCAATGGCTACACCTTC.